Presented here are 3 T cell receptor beta chains from one specimen sequenced in a study of T cell responses to AZD1222 COVID-19 vaccine. Some clones are missing from TCRdb's copy, which holds only in-frame ones; the method was immunoSEQ multiplex PCR. Of about 25,000 clones listed, around 87% were seen once; the top ten hold 34%. The sample here was peripheral blood, taken 28 days after the second AZD1222 dose. Source of these receptors: an adult who received the AZD1222 COVID-19 vaccine.

The chain combines TRBV3-1 (or the pseudogene TRBV3-2) with TRBJ1-2, with 12 bases matching TRBD1. The V segment lost 4 bases and the J segment 7 bases; nucleotides outside the gene matches: 7. Per the germline V gene, CDR1 is LGHDT and CDR2 is YNNKEL (reference sequence). There are 15 residues in the CDR3. CDR3 nucleotides: TGTGCCAGCAGCCTTGCCGGGACAGGGGGCGGTGGCTACACCTTC. Amino acid sequence: CASSLAGTGGGGYTF.

Of note for this clone: Other DNA variants within this sample encode the same CDR3. The rearrangement links TRBV7-9 to TRBJ1-1; D unclear. The CDR3 sequence is 12 residues long. V dropped 4 bases and J dropped 0 bases, with 3 bases sitting between them. Germline values: CDR1 SEHNR, CDR2 FQNEAQ (reference sequence). The CDR3 spells CASSSMNTEAFF. The CDR3 region has the DNA TGTGCCAGCAGCTCAATGAACACTGAAGCTTTCTTT.

This chain connects TRBV29-1 to TRBJ2-5; D uncertain. This CDR3 is built from 11 residues. Trimming removed 4 bases from V and 5 bases from J, with 8 bases in between. Germline values: CDR1 SQVTM, CDR2 ANQGSEA. CDR3 protein: CSVAPAETQYF. The CDR3 nucleotides read TGCAGCGTTGCTCCAGCGGAGACCCAGTACTTC.